This T cell receptor beta chain was sequenced in a study of radiotherapy plus CTLA-4 blockade in lung cancer. Generated by immunoSEQ multiplex PCR, the TCRdb table keeps only in-frame clones and is missing some. The sample includes about 67,000 clones, less than 85% of them seen just once. Findings and limits, study-wide: Researchers report tumor-derived TCR clones expanding in blood after radiotherapy plus ipilimumab. The best predictor of response was reported to be early blood T cell clone dynamics, with interferon-beta.

The table lists this clone with a count of one. Its cognate antigen is unknown. The trim removed 0 bases at V and 0 bases at J, leaving 4 bases unmatched. Germline CDR1 reads MNHNS; CDR2 reads SASEGT. The CDR3 length is 16 residues. Sample: peripheral blood, taken from a patient treated with radiotherapy plus ipilimumab. The TCR was taken from a human donor with non-small cell lung cancer whose response to radiotherapy plus ipilimumab could not be evaluated. Some clones in this sample may be carry-over from other donors' samples. The rearrangement joins TRBV6-1 to TRBJ1-1, with 7 bases fitting TRBD1. The CDR3 sequence: CASSEAGQLLNTEAFF. The CDR3 DNA is TGTGCCAGCAGTGAAGCGGGACAGCTACTGAACACTGAAGCTTTCTTT.